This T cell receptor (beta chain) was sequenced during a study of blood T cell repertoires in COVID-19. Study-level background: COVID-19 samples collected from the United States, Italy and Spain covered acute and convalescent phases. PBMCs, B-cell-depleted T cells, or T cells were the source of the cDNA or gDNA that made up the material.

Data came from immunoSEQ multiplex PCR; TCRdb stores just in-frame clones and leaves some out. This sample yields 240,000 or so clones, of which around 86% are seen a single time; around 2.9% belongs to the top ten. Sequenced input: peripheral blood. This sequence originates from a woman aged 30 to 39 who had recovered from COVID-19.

CDR3 DNA: TGCGCCAGCAGCCAAGAGCAGCGGGGGGGCCCCGAACAAGAGACCCAGTACTTC. Protein: CASSQEQRGGPEQETQYF. The chain recombines TRBV4-1 with TRBJ2-5; TRBD2 agrees at 10 bases. V was clipped by 0 bases and J by 2 bases; unmatched bases: 9. The CDR3 sequence is 18 residues long. Germline V gives CDR1 MGHRA, CDR2 YSYEKL.